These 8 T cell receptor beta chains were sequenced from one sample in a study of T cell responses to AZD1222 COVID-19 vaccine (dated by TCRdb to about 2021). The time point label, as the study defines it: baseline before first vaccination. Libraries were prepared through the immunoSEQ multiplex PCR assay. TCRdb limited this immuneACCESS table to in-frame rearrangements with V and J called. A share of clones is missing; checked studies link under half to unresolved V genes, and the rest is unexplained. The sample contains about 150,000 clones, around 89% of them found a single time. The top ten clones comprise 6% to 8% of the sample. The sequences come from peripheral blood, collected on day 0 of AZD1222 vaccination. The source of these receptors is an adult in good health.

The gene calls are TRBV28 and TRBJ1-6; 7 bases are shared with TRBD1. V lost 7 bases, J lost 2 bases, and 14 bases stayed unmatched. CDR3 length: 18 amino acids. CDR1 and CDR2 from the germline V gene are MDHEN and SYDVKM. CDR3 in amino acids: CASNRIQHGTAYNSPLHF. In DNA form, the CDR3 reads TGTGCCAGCAACAGAATCCAGCACGGGACAGCCTATAATTCACCCCTCCACTTT.

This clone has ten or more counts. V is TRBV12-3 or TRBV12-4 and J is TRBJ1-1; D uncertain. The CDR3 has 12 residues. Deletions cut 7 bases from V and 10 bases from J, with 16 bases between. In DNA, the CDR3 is TGTGCCAGCACTACTCTGGGGAACGTAGCTTTCTTT. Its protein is CASTTLGNVAFF.

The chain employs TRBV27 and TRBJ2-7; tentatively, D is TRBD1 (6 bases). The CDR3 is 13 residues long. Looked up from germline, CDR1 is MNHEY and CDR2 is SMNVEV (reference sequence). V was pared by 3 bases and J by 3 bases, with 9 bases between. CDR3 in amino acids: CASSLQQGYEQYF. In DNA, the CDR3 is TGTGCCAGCAGTTTGCAACAGGGCTACGAGCAGTACTTC.

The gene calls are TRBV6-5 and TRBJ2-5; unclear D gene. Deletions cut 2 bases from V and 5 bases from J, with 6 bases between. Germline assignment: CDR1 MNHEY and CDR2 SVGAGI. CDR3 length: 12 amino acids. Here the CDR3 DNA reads TGTGCCAGCAGTTACGTGGGGGAGACCCAGTACTTC. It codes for CASSYVGETQYF.

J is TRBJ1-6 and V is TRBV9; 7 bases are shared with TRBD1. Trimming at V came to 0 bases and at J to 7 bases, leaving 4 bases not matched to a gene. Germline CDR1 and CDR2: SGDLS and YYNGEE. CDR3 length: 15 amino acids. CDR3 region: CASSVDAGQNSPLHF. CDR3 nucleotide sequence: TGTGCCAGCAGCGTAGACGCGGGACAGAATTCACCCCTCCACTTT.

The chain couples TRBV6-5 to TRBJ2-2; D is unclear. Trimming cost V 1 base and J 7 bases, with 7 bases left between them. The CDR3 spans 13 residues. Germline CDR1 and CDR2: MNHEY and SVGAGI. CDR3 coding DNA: TGTGCCAGCAGTTACTACCGAGGCGGGGAGCTGTTTTTT. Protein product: CASSYYRGGELFF.

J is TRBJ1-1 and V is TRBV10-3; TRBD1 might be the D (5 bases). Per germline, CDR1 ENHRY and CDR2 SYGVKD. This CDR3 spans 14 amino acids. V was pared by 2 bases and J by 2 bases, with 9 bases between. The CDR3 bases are TGTGCCATCAGTGAGCCAGGGAGAAACACTGAAGCTTTCTTT. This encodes CAISEPGRNTEAFF.

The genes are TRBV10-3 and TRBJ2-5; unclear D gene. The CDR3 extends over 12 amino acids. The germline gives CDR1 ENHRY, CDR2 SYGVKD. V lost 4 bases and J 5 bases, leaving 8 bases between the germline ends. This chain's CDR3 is CAISGRDETQYF. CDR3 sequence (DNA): TGTGCCATCAGTGGACGAGATGAGACCCAGTACTTC.